One TCR beta chain is described in this entry. Its antigen is undetermined. The data derive from a study of blood T cells in healthy people across ages. Points from the study as a whole: Fewer expanded clones and more diversity marked long-lived versus aged donors.

Per germline, CDR1 LGHDT and CDR2 YNNKEL (reference sequence). The CDR3 is made up of 16 amino acids. V shed 4 bases and J 2 bases; nucleotides not matched to a gene: 5. Then a second PCR, running roughly 7 to 11 cycles, was carried out with a sample-barcoded 5' primer and a J-beta primer mix. Every cDNA was tagged by a template-switch adaptor with 12 random nucleotides. TCRdb re-analysed the 5' RACE reads in MiXCR, keeping a single row per CDR3 protein. This repertoire shows hundreds of thousands of distinct CDR3 sequences, under 70% found once; its top ten account for over 30%. It was around 10 milliliters of peripheral blood that were drawn from each donor.

The clonotype comes from a man aged 55-75 years in good health. The V call is TRBV3-1, the J call TRBJ1-6; TRBD1 agrees at 7 bases. Specimen: blood. This CDR3 is CASSRDRVTYNSPLHF. In DNA, the CDR3 is TGTGCCAGCAGCCGAGACAGGGTGACCTATAATTCACCCCTCCACTTT.